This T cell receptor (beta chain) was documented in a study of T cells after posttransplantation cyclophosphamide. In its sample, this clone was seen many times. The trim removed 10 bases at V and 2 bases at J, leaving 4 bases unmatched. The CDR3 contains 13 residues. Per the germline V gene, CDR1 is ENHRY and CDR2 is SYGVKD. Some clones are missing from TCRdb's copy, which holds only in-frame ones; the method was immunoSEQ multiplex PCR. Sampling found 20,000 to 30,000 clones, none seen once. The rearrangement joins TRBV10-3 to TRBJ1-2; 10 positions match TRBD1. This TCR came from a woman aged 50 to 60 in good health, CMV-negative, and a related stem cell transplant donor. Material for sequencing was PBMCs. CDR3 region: CATGGQGNYGYTF. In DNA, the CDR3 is TGTGCCACCGGGGGACAGGGGAACTATGGCTACACCTTC.